This T cell receptor beta chain is drawn from a study of blood T cells in healthy people across ages. This clonotype was seen a handful of times. Its antigen is still unknown. It was with a sample-barcoded 5' primer and a J-beta primer mix that a second PCR of roughly 7 to 11 cycles was run. TCRdb used MiXCR to reprocess the 5' RACE reads, holding one entry per CDR3 protein. Here the sample spans 920,000 or so distinct CDR3 sequences, 40% to 45% being singletons. Study-level points and caveats: Naive CD4+ cell counts and diversity both ran higher in long-lived than in aged donors.

CDR3 length: 14 amino acids. Trimming pared 5 bases from V and 3 bases from J, leaving 13 bases between. Germline V gene sequence: CDR1 PRHDT, CDR2 FYEKMQ (reference sequence). The chain couples TRBV13 to TRBJ2-5; no firm D call. Sequenced: blood. The clonotype was recovered from a woman aged 60-70 years in good health. CDR3 loop: CASSGYRLEETQYF. The CDR3 DNA reads as TGTGCCAGCAGCGGCTACCGGTTAGAAGAGACCCAGTACTTC. Based on the CDR3 plus reference TRBV13 and TRBJ2-5, the full variable domain is AAGVIQSPRHLIKEKRETATLKCYPIPRHDTVYWYQQGPGQDPQFLISFYEKMQSDKGSIPDRFSAQQFSDYHSELNMSSLELGDSALYFCASSGYRLEETQYFGPGTRLLVL.